The 3 T cell receptor beta chains in this list originate from one sample, sequenced in a study of CD8+CD57+ T cells in acquired aplastic anemia. The use of genomic DNA as template underpinned the TCR beta VDJ and CDR3 profiling. TCRdb fed the reads into MiXCR, producing one record per CDR3 protein. The profile shows under 200,000 distinct CDR3 sequences, 47% of them singletons. Patients chosen for sequencing had CD8+CD57+ cells that had expanded, as shown by flow cytometry. Specimen: sorted CD4+, CD8+, or CD8+CD57+ T cells (not recorded which) from PBMCs. The receptors were sampled from a human donor with aplastic anemia.

The chain is built from TRBV27 and TRBJ1-5; 9 nucleotides line up with TRBD1. With V trimmed by 2 bases and J by 2 bases, 7 bases remained unmatched. CDR1 is MNHEY and CDR2 is SMNVEV in the germline V gene (reference sequence). The CDR3 is made up of 17 amino acids. The CDR3 loop reads CASSLEAGQGGNQPQHF. DNA for the CDR3: TGTGCCAGCAGTTTAGAGGCGGGACAGGGAGGCAATCAGCCCCAGCATTTT.

This clonotype was detected once. This chain joins TRBV19 and TRBJ1-1, with unresolved D. Germline V gene data show CDR1 as LNHDA and CDR2 as SQIVND (reference sequence). The CDR3 is 14 amino acids. V dropped 5 bases and J dropped 1 base, with 11 bases sitting between them. CDR3 nucleotides: TGTGCCAGTAGTCCACTGACGGCGAACACTGAAGCTTTCTTT. It specifies CASSPLTANTEAFF.

This clonotype has at least ten counts. This chain links TRBV6-5 with TRBJ1-2; D gene uncertain. CDR3 length: 12 residues. CDR1 is MNHEY and CDR2 is SVGAGI in the germline V gene. Between the trimmed V and J ends, which lost 6 bases and 1 base, there was a span of 6 bases. This CDR3 is CASRARNYGYTF. In DNA form, the CDR3 reads TGTGCCAGCAGGGCTCGTAACTATGGCTACACCTTC.